This T cell receptor beta chain was documented in a study of immune characterization of retroperitoneal liposarcoma. TCRdb recomputed calls from the PCR reads with MiXCR, one row per CDR3 protein. The sample gives about 10,000 distinct CDR3 sequences, over 35% of which show up once; 10% is in the top ten. Germline CDR1 reads MNHEY; CDR2 reads SVGAGI. The CDR3 extends over 14 amino acids. Trimming stripped 6 bases from V and 4 bases from J, with 14 bases between. This clonotype was counted a single time. This chain links TRBV6-5 with TRBJ2-3; a weak D match, TRBD1 (6 bases). Sequenced input: tumor tissue. This sequence was found in a female donor with retroperitoneal liposarcoma. The DNA for the CDR3 is TGTGCCAGCAGAATGACAGGAGAGGCAGATACGCAGTATTTT. The encoded protein is CASRMTGEADTQYF.